Sequencing of this T cell receptor beta chain was carried out in a study of tumor T cells in aggressive B-cell lymphoma. Clones were read by immunoSEQ multiplex PCR, and TCRdb kept only the in-frame ones, dropping some. The sample yields more than 10,000 clones, about 90% seen once. V dropped 0 bases and J dropped 3 bases, with 16 bases sitting between them. CDR1 is SGDLS, CDR2 YYNGEE, per germline. The CDR3 consists of 16 residues. The V gene is TRBV9, the J gene TRBJ2-7, with TRBD1 as a possible D gene (5 bases). The source is an adult with diffuse large B cell lymphoma. The sample taken for sequencing was tumor tissue. This CDR3 reads CASSVDPQGGSYEQYF. In DNA form, the CDR3 reads TGTGCCAGCAGCGTAGACCCGCAGGGTGGTAGCTACGAGCAGTACTTC.